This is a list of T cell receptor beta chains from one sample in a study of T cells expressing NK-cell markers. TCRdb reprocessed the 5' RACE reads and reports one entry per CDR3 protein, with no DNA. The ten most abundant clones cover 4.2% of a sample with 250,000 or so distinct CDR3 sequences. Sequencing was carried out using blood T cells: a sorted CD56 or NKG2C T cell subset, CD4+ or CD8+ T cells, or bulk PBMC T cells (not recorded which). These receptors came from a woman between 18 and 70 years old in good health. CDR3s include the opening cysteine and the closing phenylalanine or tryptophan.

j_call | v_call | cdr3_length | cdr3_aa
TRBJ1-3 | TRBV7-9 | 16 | CASSLGQPSSGNTIYF
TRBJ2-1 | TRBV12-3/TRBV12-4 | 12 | CASSPTSASRFF
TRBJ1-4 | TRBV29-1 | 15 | CSVTLPAGRGKNCFF
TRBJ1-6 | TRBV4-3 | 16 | CASSQDGPGGGSPLHF
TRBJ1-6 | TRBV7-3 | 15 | CASSERGTGDSPLHF
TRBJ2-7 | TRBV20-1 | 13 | CSASSRTSHEQYF
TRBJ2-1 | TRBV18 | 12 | CASSPLGNEQFF
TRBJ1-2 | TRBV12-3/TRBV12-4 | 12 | CASTGGRYGYTF
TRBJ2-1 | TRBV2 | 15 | CASRGQGGLYNEQFF
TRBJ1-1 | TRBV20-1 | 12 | CSAEADITEAFF
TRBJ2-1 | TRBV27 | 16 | CASRGAGVANYNEQFF
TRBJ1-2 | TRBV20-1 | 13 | CSAREGRDVGYTF
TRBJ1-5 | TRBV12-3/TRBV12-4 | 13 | CASSYADNQPQHF
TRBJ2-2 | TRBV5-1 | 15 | CASSLGLVDTGELFF
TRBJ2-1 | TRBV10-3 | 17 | CATLGSAGPGPYNEQFF
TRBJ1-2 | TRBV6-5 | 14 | CASSYDRDRRGYTF
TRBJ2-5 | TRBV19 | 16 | CASSTPGLPLQETQYF
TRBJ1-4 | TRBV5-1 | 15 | CASSITDRVNEKLFF